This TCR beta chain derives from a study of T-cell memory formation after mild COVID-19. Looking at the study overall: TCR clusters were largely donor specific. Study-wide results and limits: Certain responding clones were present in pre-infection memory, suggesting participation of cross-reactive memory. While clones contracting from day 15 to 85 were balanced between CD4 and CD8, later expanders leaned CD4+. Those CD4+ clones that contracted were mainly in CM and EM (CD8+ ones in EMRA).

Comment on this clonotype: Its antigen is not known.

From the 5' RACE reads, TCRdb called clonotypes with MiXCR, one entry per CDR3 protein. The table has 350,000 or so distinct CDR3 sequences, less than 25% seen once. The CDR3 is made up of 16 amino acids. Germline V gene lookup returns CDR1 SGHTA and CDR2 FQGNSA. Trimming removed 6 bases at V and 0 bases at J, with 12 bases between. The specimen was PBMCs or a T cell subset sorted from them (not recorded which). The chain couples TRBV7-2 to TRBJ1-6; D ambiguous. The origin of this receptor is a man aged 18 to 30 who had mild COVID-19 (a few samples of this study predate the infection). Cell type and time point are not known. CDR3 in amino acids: CASRPASNSYNSPLHF. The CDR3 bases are TGTGCCAGCAGGCCGGCGAGCAACTCCTATAATTCACCCCTCCACTTT. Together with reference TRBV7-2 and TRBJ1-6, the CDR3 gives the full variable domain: GAGVSQSPSNKVTEKGKDVELRCDPISGHTALYWYRQSLGQGLEFLIYFQGNSAPDKSGLPSDRFSAERTGGSVSTLTIQRTQQEDSAVYLCASRPASNSYNSPLHFGNGTRLTVT.